This T cell receptor (beta chain) was recovered during a study of PD-1 blockade in classical Hodgkin lymphoma. This sample's time point: newly diagnosed, previously untreated cHL patient sample. From thawed PBMCs, CD8+ T cells were isolated by magnetic negative selection. Clones were sequenced by immunoSEQ multiplex PCR, and TCRdb holds only the in-frame ones, with some missing. The sample records over 4,000 clones, 75% to 90% being singletons. Germline V gives CDR1 LNHDA, CDR2 SQIVND (reference sequence). CDR3 length: 18 amino acids. V lost 3 bases, J lost 5 bases, and 23 bases lay in between. The chain links TRBV19 to TRBJ2-1; D may correspond to TRBD1 or TRBD2 (5 bases each). Sequenced: CD8+ T cells from blood. The receptor was derived from a human donor with classical Hodgkin lymphoma. CDR3 residues: CASSIFFLSRGPNNEQFF. The CDR3 DNA follows: TGTGCCAGTAGTATTTTTTTTCTTTCGAGGGGTCCGAACAATGAGCAGTTCTTC. The full variable domain, in which reference TRBV19 and TRBJ2-1 provide the parts outside the CDR3, is DGGITQSPKYLFRKEGQNVTLSCEQNLNHDAMYWYRQDPGQGLRLIYYSQIVNDFQKGDIAEGYSVSREKKESFPLTVTSAQKNPTAFYLCASSIFFLSRGPNNEQFFGPGTRLTVL.